Listed below are T cell receptor beta chains from one sample, sequenced in a study of shared clonotypes between healthy human individuals. The repertoire was sequenced with immunoSEQ multiplex PCR; TCRdb's copy has only in-frame clones and lacks some. Among around 2,000,000 clones listed, 85% to 95% were seen once. The source material was naive CD4+ T cells sorted from blood. The origin of the receptors is a man younger than 35 in good health. The CDR3 runs from the conserved cysteine through the conserved F or W. The order of the fields is D gene, clone size, V gene, J gene, CDR3 DNA, CDR3 protein. The D gene is left open where the match is weak. Only part of the rows carry a size: once, few, many, or a class if the clone is expanded.

TRBD1	-	TRBV6-1	TRBJ2-7	TGTGCCAGCAGTAACAGGGGGTACGAGCAGTACTTC	CASSNRGYEQYF
-	-	TRBV6-5	TRBJ1-1	TGTGCCAGCAGTTACTCCAGGGCGGTGAACACTGAAGCTTTCTTT	CASSYSRAVNTEAFF
-	-	TRBV30	TRBJ1-5	TGTGCCTGGGGGGGGCGCAATCAGCCCCAGCATTTT	CAWGGRNQPQHF
-	-	TRBV5-8	TRBJ1-6	TGTGCCAGCAGCTCTGGGGGAGGGTATAATTCACCCCTCCACTTT	CASSSGGGYNSPLHF
-	-	TRBV6-6	TRBJ1-2	TGTGCCAGCAGTTACGGAGAGGGAACGCTTGGCTACACCTTC	CASSYGEGTLGYTF
-	-	TRBV5-1	TRBJ2-2	TGCGCCAGCAGCTTGGCCCCGGGGGGCGACACCGGGGAGCTGTTTTTT	CASSLAPGGDTGELFF
-	-	TRBV29-1	TRBJ2-3	TGCAGCGGGGAGGTACTAGTAGGGGATACGCAGTATTTT	CSGEVLVGDTQYF
-	-	TRBV10-3	TRBJ1-1	TGTGCCATCAGTGCGTTCGGAGTGTTGAACACTGAAGCTTTCTTT	CAISAFGVLNTEAFF
-	-	TRBV7-2	TRBJ2-1	TGTGCCAGCAGCCCCGACCGGAGCTCCTACAATGAGCAGTTCTTC	CASSPDRSSYNEQFF
TRBD2	-	TRBV29-1	TRBJ2-3	TGCAGCGTTGAAGTGACTAGCGCAGATACGCAGTATTTT	CSVEVTSADTQYF
-	-	TRBV6-5	TRBJ2-7	TGTGCCAGCAGACCCCCTCCTCCAAACTACGAGCAGTACTTC	CASRPPPPNYEQYF
-	-	TRBV10-3	TRBJ2-3	TGTGCCATCATGGCGAGGGGTAGCACAGATACGCAGTATTTT	CAIMARGSTDTQYF
-	-	TRBV19	TRBJ2-7	TGTGCCAGTAGCGAACCGGGACACCTTGTATTC	CASSEPGHLVF
TRBD1	-	TRBV6-1	TRBJ1-6	TGTGCCAGCAAGCCGGGACAGGGAATTTCACCCCTCCACTTT	CASKPGQGISPLHF
-	-	TRBV5-4	TRBJ2-5	TGTGCCAGCAGCTTGGCCGGCAGGGCCGAGACCCAGTACTTC	CASSLAGRAETQYF
-	-	TRBV7-2	TRBJ1-5	TGTGCCAGCAGCTTAGTAGGGGCGCGGGTCAATCAGCCCCAGCATTTT	CASSLVGARVNQPQHF
-	-	TRBV5-1	TRBJ1-5	TGCGCCAGCAGCTTGGGGATTACGGGCCAGCCCCAGCATTTT	CASSLGITGQPQHF
-	-	TRBV7-6	TRBJ2-7	TGTGCCAGCAGCGGTAGTACAAAGGGCTCCTACGAGCAGTACTTC	CASSGSTKGSYEQYF
-	-	TRBV6-5	TRBJ2-7	TGTGCCAGCAGTTACGGGCAGGAGAGGTCCTACGAGCAGTACTTC	CASSYGQERSYEQYF
TRBD1	once	TRBV6-1	TRBJ1-1	TGTGCCAGCAGTTTTAAGACAGGGGGAACTGAAGCTTTCTTT	CASSFKTGGTEAFF
-	-	TRBV11-2	TRBJ2-4	TGTGCCAGCAGCCAGTTTGGGCGCACCAAAAACATTCAGTACTTC	CASSQFGRTKNIQYF
-	-	TRBV5-6	TRBJ1-4	TGTGCCAGCAGCTTACCAGGGGTGGCTTACGAAAAACTGTTTTTT	CASSLPGVAYEKLFF
-	-	TRBV6-1	TRBJ1-1	TGTGCCAGCCCTCGGGGCCAAGGAATGAACACTGAAGCTTTCTTT	CASPRGQGMNTEAFF
TRBD1	-	TRBV9	TRBJ1-6	TGTGCCAGCAGCGTGGTGGACAGGGCCCCCGAAGGTTCACCCCTCCACTTT	CASSVVDRAPEGSPLHF
TRBD2	-	TRBV15	TRBJ2-5	TGTGCCACCAGCAGAATGCTAGCGGTCCAAGAGACCCAGTACTTC	CATSRMLAVQETQYF
TRBD1	-	TRBV9	TRBJ1-1	TGTGCCAGCAGCCCTGAGGACAGGACCGAAGCTTTCTTT	CASSPEDRTEAFF
TRBD1	-	TRBV18	TRBJ2-7	TGTGCCAGCTCACCAAATGGACTCCGACAGGGGAGTTCTTACGAGCAGTACTTC	CASSPNGLRQGSSYEQYF
TRBD1	-	TRBV6-1	TRBJ1-2	TGTGCCAGCAGTGCGGACAGGGGGCGCCTCTATGGCTACACCTTC	CASSADRGRLYGYTF
TRBD1	-	TRBV11-2	TRBJ1-6	TGTGCCAGCAGCTTAGTGGGACAGGGTAATTCACCCCTCCACTTT	CASSLVGQGNSPLHF
-	-	TRBV9	TRBJ2-7	TGTGCCAGCAGCGTCGGGACTCAAGGATACGAGCAGTACTTC	CASSVGTQGYEQYF
-	-	TRBV6-1	TRBJ1-5	TGTGCCAGCAGTGAAGCGCTATCAGGGAGACAGCCCCAGCATTTT	CASSEALSGRQPQHF
-	-	TRBV7-2	TRBJ2-2	TGTGCCAGCAGCTGGACAGCGAACACCGGGGAGCTGTTTTTT	CASSWTANTGELFF
TRBD2	-	TRBV30	TRBJ2-7	TGTGCCTGGAGTGCCCCCGGACTAGGAAGATACGAGCAGTACTTC	CAWSAPGLGRYEQYF
-	-	TRBV19	TRBJ1-5	TGTGCCAGTAGTTCCCCTTCTGGGACGGAGGAAACTAATCAGCCCCAGCATTTT	CASSSPSGTEETNQPQHF
-	-	TRBV9	TRBJ2-7	TGTGCCAGCAGCGTAGCTCCTTCCTACGAGCAGTACTTC	CASSVAPSYEQYF
TRBD2	-	TRBV10-3	TRBJ2-5	TGTGCCATCACCGAAAGCCTAGCGGGTGAGACCCAGTACTTC	CAITESLAGETQYF
-	-	TRBV30	TRBJ2-7	TGTGCCTGGAGTTCGGCAGTCTACGAGCAGTACTTC	CAWSSAVYEQYF
-	-	TRBV27	TRBJ1-6	TGTGCCACCATTTCACCCCTCCACTTT	CATISPLHF
-	-	TRBV6-6	TRBJ1-4	TGTGCCAGCAGTTACCTGGGGGACACTAATGAAAAACTGTTTTTT	CASSYLGDTNEKLFF
-	-	TRBV30	TRBJ1-2	TGTGCCTGGAGTGTGGTGGAAGGCTACACCTTC	CAWSVVEGYTF
-	-	TRBV2	TRBJ1-1	TGTGCCAGCACCATACAGAAGAACACTGAAGCTTTCTTT	CASTIQKNTEAFF
-	-	TRBV7-9	TRBJ1-3	TGTGCCAGCAGCTCGGGAATCTCTGGAAACACCATATATTTT	CASSSGISGNTIYF
TRBD1	-	TRBV5-1	TRBJ2-7	TGCGCCAGCAGCTTGGTGACAGGGACCCACGAGCAGTACTTC	CASSLVTGTHEQYF
-	-	TRBV9	TRBJ1-6	TGTGCCAGCAGCGCCCGACAGAGCTCCTATAATTCACCCCTCCACTTT	CASSARQSSYNSPLHF
TRBD2	-	TRBV6-1	TRBJ2-7	TGTGCCAGCAGTTCTTATAGCGGGGGTAGATACGAGCAGTACTTC	CASSSYSGGRYEQYF
-	-	TRBV28	TRBJ1-4	TGTGCCAGCACCCGTGGGGGGCTTCTTAATGAAAAACTGTTTTTT	CASTRGGLLNEKLFF
TRBD1	-	TRBV18	TRBJ2-7	TGTGCCAGCTCACCGCCGGGACAGAGCTCCTACGAGCAGTACTTC	CASSPPGQSSYEQYF
-	-	TRBV10-1	TRBJ2-1	TGCGCCAGCAGTGTCCAAAGGGAGAGTGAGCAGTTCTTC	CASSVQRESEQFF
-	-	TRBV11-2	TRBJ2-7	TGTGCCAGCAGCTTAGGGAGAGAGTGGCCCCAGTACTTC	CASSLGREWPQYF
TRBD2	-	TRBV7-2	TRBJ2-7	TGTGCCAGCAGCGTTACTAGCGGGAGCTCCTACGAGCAGTACTTC	CASSVTSGSSYEQYF
-	-	TRBV18	TRBJ1-4	TGTGCCAGCTCACCAACCCTACAGGGTAATAATGAAAAACTGCTTTTT	CASSPTLQGNNEKLLF